The clone carrying this T cell receptor beta chain has a handful of counts. Its specificity is not known. The 5'RACE template-switching step produced TCR cDNA and added a universal primer site and UMIs. TCRdb reprocessed the 5' RACE reads via MiXCR and lists one record per CDR3 protein. The data show some 670,000 distinct CDR3 sequences, roughly 12% seen once. These data are taken from a study of T cells after yellow fever vaccination. Study conclusions and caveats: The booster response re-showed most primary clones: approximately 95% CD4, approximately 85% CD8. Researchers cautioned that FACS-sorted repertoires could harbor abundant clonotypes contaminating from the bulk population. The secondary T-cell response peaked on day 5, not day 15, but was weaker.

Trimming removed 7 bases from V and 7 bases from J, with 14 bases in between. CDR1 and CDR2 (germline): SNHLY, FYNNEI. The CDR3 runs to 12 residues. The clonotype comes from a man under 40 who received the YFV17D yellow fever vaccine. Sequenced here: PBMCs, sampled on the day of the yellow fever booster vaccination. This chain connects TRBV2 to TRBJ2-7; D not resolved. In nucleotides, the CDR3 is TGTGCCAGCACGAGTATTTTTTGGGAGCAGTACTTC. Amino acids: CASTSIFWEQYF.